The present T cell receptor beta chain was sequenced within a study of T-cell reconstitution after alpha-beta-depleted transplantation in children. Preparation of the TCRbeta library was carried out with unique molecular identifiers. TCRdb re-called the PCR reads through MiXCR, storing one row per CDR3 protein. Counted here are hundreds of thousands of distinct CDR3 sequences, around a third occurring once; the ten biggest clones make up 2.4%. Looked up from germline, CDR1 is MNHEY and CDR2 is SMNVEV (reference sequence). The CDR3 sequence is 16 residues long. The junction had 9 bases not matched to a gene; V was cut back by 5 bases and J by 0 bases.

Sequences were derived from PBMCs from the stem cell graft donor, sampled from the stem cell graft. This sequence was found in a human donor who donated a stem cell graft to a child with aplastic anemia. This chain joins TRBV27 and TRBJ2-7; 8 bases agree with TRBD2. For the CDR3, the DNA is TGTGCCAGCAGTCATTTAGCGGGATCCTACTCCTACGAGCAGTACTTC. This translates into CASSHLAGSYSYEQYF.